The rows below give T cell receptor beta chains drawn from one sample of a study of cytomegalovirus exposure and HLA in healthy donors. Only in-frame clones appear in the TCRdb table, and some are missing; sequencing was by immunoSEQ multiplex PCR. In the table there are 65,000 to 100,000 clones, 75% to 80% of which are singletons. Sequenced material: PBMCs. The origin of the receptors is a female donor in good health and CMV-seronegative. Each CDR3 is given with its conserved first and last residue. Each record gives: clone size, D gene, V gene, J gene, CDR3 protein, CDR3 DNA. D genes are given only for firm matches. Clone size is stated in some rows and not others, as once, few, many or a class when expanded.

-,TRBD2,TRBV13,TRBJ2-1,CASSTGTSGGNEQFF,TGTGCCAGCAGCACTGGGACTAGCGGGGGCAATGAGCAGTTCTTC
-,-,TRBV5-6,TRBJ1-1,CASSRLGPQNTEAFF,TGTGCCAGCAGCCGATTGGGGCCTCAGAACACTGAAGCTTTCTTT
-,-,TRBV19,TRBJ1-1,CASRREGPGEAFF,TGTGCCAGTAGACGTGAAGGGCCGGGGGAAGCTTTCTTT
-,-,TRBV4-2,TRBJ2-2,CASSQRRGTGELFF,TGTGCCAGCAGCCAGAGGAGGGGAACCGGGGAGCTGTTTTTT
-,TRBD1,TRBV14,TRBJ1-1,CASSQRTGSPEAFF,TGTGCCAGCAGCCAACGGACAGGGAGTCCTGAAGCTTTCTTT
once,TRBD1,TRBV5-4,TRBJ2-7,CASSSWDSPGEQYF,TGTGCCAGCAGCTCATGGGACAGTCCCGGCGAGCAGTACTTC
-,-,TRBV6-6,TRBJ2-7,CASSYSTAGSSYEQYF,TGTGCCAGCAGTTACTCGACGGCTGGGAGCTCCTACGAGCAGTACTTC
-,-,TRBV4-1,TRBJ2-7,CASSQAATGRIYEQYF,TGCGCCAGCAGCCAAGCGGCGACAGGGAGGATCTACGAGCAGTACTTC
-,TRBD2,TRBV19,TRBJ2-1,CASSIGVSGIIYNEQFF,TGTGCCAGTAGTATTGGGGTAAGCGGGATTATTTACAATGAGCAGTTCTTC
-,TRBD2,TRBV10-3,TRBJ2-1,CAVLAGGLREQFF,TGTGCCGTCCTAGCGGGGGGGCTCAGAGAGCAGTTCTTC
-,-,TRBV6-6,TRBJ1-4,CASRAQIGGVGEKLFF,TGTGCCAGCAGGGCCCAGATCGGGGGGGTTGGTGAAAAACTGTTTTTT
once,-,TRBV2,TRBJ1-1,CASSLYLLNTEAFF,TGTGCCAGCAGCTTGTACCTACTGAACACTGAAGCTTTCTTT
few,-,TRBV7-2,TRBJ1-5,CASSLFGNQPQHF,TGTGCCAGCAGCTTGTTCGGGAATCAGCCCCAGCATTTT
-,TRBD2,TRBV5-4,TRBJ2-1,CASSLGGASGSNEQFF,TGTGCCAGCAGCTTGGGGGGGGCTAGCGGGAGCAATGAGCAGTTCTTC
-,-,TRBV28,TRBJ2-7,CASRPEGVHEQYF,TGTGCCAGCAGACCGGAGGGTGTCCACGAGCAGTACTTC
-,-,TRBV30,TRBJ1-1,CAWSGTVMNTEAFF,TGTGCCTGGAGTGGGACAGTAATGAACACTGAAGCTTTCTTT
-,-,TRBV7-9,TRBJ1-1,CASSAGMNTEAFF,TGTGCCAGCAGCGCAGGGATGAACACTGAAGCTTTCTTT
-,TRBD1,TRBV6-1,TRBJ1-2,CASSEASGTAYGYTF,TGTGCCAGCAGTGAAGCGTCCGGGACAGCATATGGCTACACCTTC
-,-,TRBV7-6,TRBJ1-2,CASSLAGEYGYTF,TGTGCCAGCAGCTTAGCCGGGGAGTATGGCTACACCTTC
-,-,TRBV7-8,TRBJ1-1,CASSLGQGTAEAFF,TGTGCCAGCAGCTTAGGTCAGGGAACGGCTGAAGCTTTCTTT
-,TRBD2,TRBV9,TRBJ2-5,CASSVGVAGGDQETQYF,TGTGCCAGCAGCGTAGGGGTAGCGGGGGGTGACCAAGAGACCCAGTACTTC
-,TRBD1,TRBV19,TRBJ2-7,CASKGQGVASEQYF,TGTGCCAGTAAGGGACAGGGGGTAGCGAGCGAGCAGTACTTC
-,TRBD1,TRBV27,TRBJ1-2,CASSARDRGNYGYTF,TGTGCCAGCAGTGCCCGGGACAGGGGGAACTATGGCTACACCTTC
-,TRBD2,TRBV7-2,TRBJ2-1,CASSLPGGPSYNEQFF,TGTGCCAGCAGCTTACCGGGGGGGCCATCTTACAATGAGCAGTTCTTC
-,TRBD1,TRBV6-1,TRBJ1-5,CASSEAGGWRNQPQHF,TGTGCCAGCAGTGAAGCAGGGGGCTGGCGCAATCAGCCCCAGCATTTT
-,-,TRBV4-1,TRBJ1-1,CASSQDRTPTLLTEAFF,TGCGCCAGCAGCCAAGATCGGACACCAACCCTACTCACTGAAGCTTTCTTT
-,-,TRBV6-6,TRBJ2-2,CASRSSSDTGELFF,TGTGCCAGCAGGTCCTCTAGCGACACCGGGGAGCTGTTTTTT
-,-,TRBV6-6,TRBJ1-1,CLSRVTENTEAFF,TGCCTCTCCAGGGTAACAGAGAACACTGAAGCTTTCTTT
few,-,TRBV5-6,TRBJ2-7,CASSLLERYEQYF,TGTGCCAGCAGCCTCCTCGAACGGTACGAGCAGTACTTC
-,-,TRBV14,TRBJ1-6,CASSLGQNNSPLHF,TGTGCCAGCAGCCTAGGACAAAATAATTCACCCCTCCACTTT
-,-,TRBV6-5,TRBJ2-3,CASSYGGFEDTQYF,TGTGCCAGCAGTTACGGCGGGTTCGAAGATACGCAGTATTTT
-,-,TRBV2,TRBJ1-4,CASSYDREKLFF,TGTGCCAGCAGTTATGACAGGGAAAAACTGTTTTTT
-,-,TRBV5-1,TRBJ1-1,CASSLASGGLTEAFF,TGCGCCAGCAGCTTGGCCTCGGGGGGGCTGACTGAAGCTTTCTTT
-,TRBD2,TRBV25-1,TRBJ2-3,CASSERPGGSVADTQYF,TGTGCCAGCAGTGAGAGGCCCGGCGGGAGTGTGGCAGATACGCAGTATTTT
once,TRBD2,TRBV5-1,TRBJ2-3,CASSLSGASTDTQYF,TGCGCCAGCAGCTTGAGCGGGGCTAGCACAGATACGCAGTATTTT
-,-,TRBV18,TRBJ2-7,CASSLGQYEQYF,TGTGCCAGCTCACTTGGACAGTACGAGCAGTACTTC
-,-,TRBV10-3,TRBJ2-5,CAISESSREETQYF,TGTGCCATCAGTGAGTCGAGCAGGGAAGAGACCCAGTACTTC
once,-,TRBV6-5,TRBJ1-5,CASSLRGNQPQHF,TGTGCCAGCAGCTTGCGGGGAAACCAGCCCCAGCATTTT
-,TRBD1,TRBV27,TRBJ2-4,CASSLRQGRNIQYF,TGTGCCAGCAGTTTACGACAGGGGCGGAACATTCAGTACTTC
-,-,TRBV14,TRBJ2-7,CASSLLDSRHEQYF,TGTGCCAGCAGCCTGTTAGACAGTAGGCACGAGCAGTACTTC
-,-,TRBV5-1,TRBJ2-7,CASSYARNYEQYF,TGCGCCAGCAGCTACGCCAGAAACTACGAGCAGTACTTC
once,TRBD2,TRBV9,TRBJ2-5,CASSGWTSGGGSETQYF,TGTGCCAGCAGCGGGTGGACTAGCGGGGGAGGCTCAGAGACCCAGTACTTC
few,-,TRBV2,TRBJ2-7,CASSDVPIFEQYF,TGTGCCAGCAGTGATGTTCCTATCTTCGAGCAGTACTTC
-,-,TRBV10-2,TRBJ2-7,CASMGGEGEQYF,TGCGCCAGCATGGGCGGGGAAGGCGAGCAGTACTTC
-,TRBD2,TRBV28,TRBJ2-2,CASSSIPESGGANTGELFF,TGTGCCAGCAGTTCGATCCCTGAGAGCGGGGGGGCTAATACCGGGGAGCTGTTTTTT
-,TRBD2,TRBV7-9,TRBJ2-2,CASSSGTSGSRSGELFF,TGTGCCAGCAGCTCCGGGACTAGCGGGAGTAGGTCCGGGGAGCTGTTTTTT
-,-,TRBV25-1,TRBJ1-1,CASSPGAQGTEAFF,TGTGCCAGCAGCCCAGGGGCGCAGGGGACTGAAGCTTTCTTT
-,TRBD1,TRBV7-2,TRBJ1-2,CASSLGDRTNYGYTF,TGTGCCAGCAGCTTAGGGGACAGAACTAACTATGGCTACACCTTC
-,TRBD2,TRBV4-3,TRBJ2-3,CASSQLAGALDTQYF,TGCGCCAGCAGCCAACTAGCGGGGGCCCTTGATACGCAGTATTTT
-,-,TRBV5-1,TRBJ2-6,CASSPGLTGANVLTF,TGCGCCAGCAGTCCAGGTCTCACTGGGGCCAACGTCCTGACTTTC
-,-,TRBV30,TRBJ2-1,CAWSVNPPLNEQFF,TGTGCCTGGAGTGTAAACCCCCCACTAAATGAGCAGTTCTTC
few,-,TRBV6-5,TRBJ1-1,CASRAEVNTEAFF,TGTGCCAGCAGAGCGGAGGTGAACACTGAAGCTTTCTTT
few,-,TRBV28,TRBJ1-6,CASSLGLGSNSSPLHF,TGTGCCAGCAGTTTAGGGTTGGGCAGTAATAGTTCACCCCTCCACTTT
-,TRBD1,TRBV30,TRBJ1-5,CAWSGSGQGHSNQPQHF,TGTGCCTGGAGTGGTTCAGGACAGGGGCATAGCAATCAGCCCCAGCATTTT
-,TRBD2,TRBV7-9,TRBJ2-1,CASSLAMTSGELPDEQFF,TGTGCCAGCAGCTTAGCGATGACTAGCGGGGAACTACCCGATGAGCAGTTCTTC
-,-,TRBV7-9,TRBJ1-2,CASSVDTKYGYTF,TGTGCCAGCAGCGTGGACACGAAATATGGCTACACCTTC
-,TRBD2,TRBV5-1,TRBJ2-3,CASSLTAGVTGDTQYF,TGCGCCAGCAGCTTGACAGCGGGGGTTACAGGAGATACGCAGTATTTT
-,-,TRBV28,TRBJ1-4,CASSPPGLGREKLFF,TGTGCCAGCAGTCCTCCGGGCCTCGGGAGGGAAAAACTGTTTTTT
-,-,TRBV30,TRBJ1-4,CAWMGPATNEKLFF,TGTGCCTGGATGGGGCCGGCAACTAATGAAAAACTGTTTTTT
-,TRBD1,TRBV30,TRBJ1-5,CAWDRANSLSNQPQHF,TGTGCCTGGGACAGGGCCAACTCCCTTAGCAATCAGCCCCAGCATTTT